This T cell receptor beta chain was documented in a study of T cell responses to AZD1222 COVID-19 vaccine. Study at large: Researchers grouped second doses given at about 4 or about 12 weeks into one pool. Study-wide points: Seropositive at baseline were only a handful of AZD1222 recipients.

This clone was observed a handful of times. Its specificity is unknown. The germline CDR1 and CDR2 sequences are SGHNT and YYREEE (reference sequence). CDR3 size: 14 residues. V shed 1 base and J shed 6 bases, with 11 bases lying between them. Sequencing was performed with immunoSEQ multiplex PCR; in TCRdb, only in-frame clones are kept and a portion is missing. In the table there are 150,000 to 200,000 clones, just over 85% of which are singletons. The sequence derives from an adult in good health. J is TRBJ2-4 and V is TRBV5-4, with D maybe TRBD1 (5 bases). Sequenced here: peripheral blood, sampled on day 0 of AZD1222 vaccination. This CDR3 is CASSLQGSSNIQYF. DNA for the CDR3: TGTGCCAGCAGCTTGCAGGGTTCCTCAAACATTCAGTACTTC.